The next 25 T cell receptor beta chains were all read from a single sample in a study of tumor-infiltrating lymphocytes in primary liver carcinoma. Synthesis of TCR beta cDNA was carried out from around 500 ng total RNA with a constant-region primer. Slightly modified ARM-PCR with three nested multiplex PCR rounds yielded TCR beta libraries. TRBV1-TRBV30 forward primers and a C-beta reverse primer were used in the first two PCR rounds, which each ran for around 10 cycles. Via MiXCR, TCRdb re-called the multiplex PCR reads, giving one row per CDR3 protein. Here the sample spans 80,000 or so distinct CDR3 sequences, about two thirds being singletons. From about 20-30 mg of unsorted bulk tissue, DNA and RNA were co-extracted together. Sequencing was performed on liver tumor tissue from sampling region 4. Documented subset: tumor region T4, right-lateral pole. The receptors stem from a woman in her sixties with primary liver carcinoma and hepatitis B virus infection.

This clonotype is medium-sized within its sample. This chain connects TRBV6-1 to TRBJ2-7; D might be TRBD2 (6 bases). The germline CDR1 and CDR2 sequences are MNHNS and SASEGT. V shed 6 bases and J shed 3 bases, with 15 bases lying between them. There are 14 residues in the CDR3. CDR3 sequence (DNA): TGTGCCAGCAGCGTCCGGGACTCCTACTACGAGCAGTACTTC. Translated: CASSVRDSYYEQYF.

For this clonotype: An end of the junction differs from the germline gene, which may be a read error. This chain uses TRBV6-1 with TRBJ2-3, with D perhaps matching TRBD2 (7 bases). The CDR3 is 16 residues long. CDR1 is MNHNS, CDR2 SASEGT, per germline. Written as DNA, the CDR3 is TGTGCCAACAGTGAGATCCTAACGGGGGGCTCAGATACGCAGTATTTT. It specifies CANSEILTGGSDTQYF.

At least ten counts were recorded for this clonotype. The CDR3 here is CASTNPGAGGHYEQYF. DNA of the CDR3: TGTGCCAGCACCAACCCGGGGGCGGGAGGCCACTACGAGCAGTACTTC. V usage is TRBV6-2 or TRBV6-3 and J usage is TRBJ2-7; 8 bases map to TRBD2. After removal of 7 bases from V and 3 bases from J, the junction contained 14 bases not matched to a gene. Germline CDR1 reads MNHEY; CDR2 reads SVGEGT. The CDR3 is made up of 16 amino acids.

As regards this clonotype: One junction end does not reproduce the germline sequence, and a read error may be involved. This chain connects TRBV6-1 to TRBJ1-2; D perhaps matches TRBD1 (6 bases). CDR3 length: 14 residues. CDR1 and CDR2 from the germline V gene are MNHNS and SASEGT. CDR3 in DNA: TGTGTCAGCAGGCTACAGGGAGAGGTCCGCGGCTACACCTTC. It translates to CVSRLQGEVRGYTF.

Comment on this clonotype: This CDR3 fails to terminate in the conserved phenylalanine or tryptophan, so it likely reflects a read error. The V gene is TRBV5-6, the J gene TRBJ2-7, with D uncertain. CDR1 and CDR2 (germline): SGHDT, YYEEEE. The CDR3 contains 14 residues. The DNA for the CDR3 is TGTGCCAGCAGCTTACCAGCAATCAGGAACGATCAGTACTCC. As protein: CASSLPAIRNDQYS.

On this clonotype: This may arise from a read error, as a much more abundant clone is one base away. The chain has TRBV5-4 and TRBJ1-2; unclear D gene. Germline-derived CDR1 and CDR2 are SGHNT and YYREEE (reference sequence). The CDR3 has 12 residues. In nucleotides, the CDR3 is TGTGCCAACAGCCCGGGAGAGGGTGGCTACACCTTC. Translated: CANSPGEGGYTF.

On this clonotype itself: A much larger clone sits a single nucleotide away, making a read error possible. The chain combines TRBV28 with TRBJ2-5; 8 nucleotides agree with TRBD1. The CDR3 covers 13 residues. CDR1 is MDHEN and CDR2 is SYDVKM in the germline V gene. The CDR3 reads CVSSRTGLETQYF. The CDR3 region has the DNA TGTGTCAGCAGTCGGACAGGGCTGGAGACCCAGTACTTC.

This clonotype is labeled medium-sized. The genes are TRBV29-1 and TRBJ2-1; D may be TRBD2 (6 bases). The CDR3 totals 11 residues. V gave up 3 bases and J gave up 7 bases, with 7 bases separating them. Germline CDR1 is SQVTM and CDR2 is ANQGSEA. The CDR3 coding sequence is TGCAGCGTTGATCGGGGGAATGAGCAGTTCTTC. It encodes CSVDRGNEQFF.

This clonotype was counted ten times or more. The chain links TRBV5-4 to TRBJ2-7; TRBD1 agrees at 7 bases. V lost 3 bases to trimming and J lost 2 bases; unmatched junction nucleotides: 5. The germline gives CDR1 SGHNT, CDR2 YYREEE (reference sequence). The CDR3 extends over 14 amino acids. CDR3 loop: CASSSGTDPYEQYF. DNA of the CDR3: TGTGCCAGCAGCTCCGGGACAGATCCCTACGAGCAGTACTTC.

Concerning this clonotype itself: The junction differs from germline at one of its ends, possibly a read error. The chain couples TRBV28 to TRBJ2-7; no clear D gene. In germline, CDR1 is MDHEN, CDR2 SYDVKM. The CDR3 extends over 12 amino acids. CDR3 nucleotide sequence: TGTGCCCGCCTAGGCAGCTCCTACGAGCCGTACTTC. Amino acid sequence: CARLGSSYEPYF.

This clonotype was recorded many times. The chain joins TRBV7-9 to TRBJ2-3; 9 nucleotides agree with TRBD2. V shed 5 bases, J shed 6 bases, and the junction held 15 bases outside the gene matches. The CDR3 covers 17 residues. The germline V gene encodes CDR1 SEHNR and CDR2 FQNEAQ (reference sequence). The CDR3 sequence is CASSERNSGRTGDTQYF. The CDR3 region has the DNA TGTGCCAGCAGCGAAAGAAATAGCGGGAGAACTGGGGATACGCAGTATTTT.

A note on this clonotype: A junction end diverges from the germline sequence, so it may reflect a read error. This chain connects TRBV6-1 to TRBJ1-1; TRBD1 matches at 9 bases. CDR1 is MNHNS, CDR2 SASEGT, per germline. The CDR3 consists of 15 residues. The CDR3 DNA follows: TGTGTCAGCAGGACCGGGACAGGGTTGGGCGCTGAAGCTTTCTTT. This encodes CVSRTGTGLGAEAFF.

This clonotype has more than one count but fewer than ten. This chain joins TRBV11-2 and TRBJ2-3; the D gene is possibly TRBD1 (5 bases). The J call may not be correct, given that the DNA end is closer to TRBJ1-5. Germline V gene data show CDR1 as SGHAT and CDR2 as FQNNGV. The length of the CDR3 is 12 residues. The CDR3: CASSLGGGTQHF. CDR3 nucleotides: TGTGCCAGCAGCTTAGGGGGCGGCACGCAGCATTTT.

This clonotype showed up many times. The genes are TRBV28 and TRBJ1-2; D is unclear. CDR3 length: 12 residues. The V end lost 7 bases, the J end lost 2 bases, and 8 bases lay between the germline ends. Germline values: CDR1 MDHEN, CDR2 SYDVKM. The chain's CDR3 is CASTNRNYGYTF. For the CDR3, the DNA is TGTGCCAGCACGAACAGAAACTATGGCTACACCTTC.

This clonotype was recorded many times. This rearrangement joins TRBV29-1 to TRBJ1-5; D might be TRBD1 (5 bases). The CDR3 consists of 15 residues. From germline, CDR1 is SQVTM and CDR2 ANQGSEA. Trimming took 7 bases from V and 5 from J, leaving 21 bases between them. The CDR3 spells CSGSSGPGVDQPQHF. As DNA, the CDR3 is TGCAGCGGGTCCTCGGGACCAGGAGTTGATCAGCCCCAGCATTTT.

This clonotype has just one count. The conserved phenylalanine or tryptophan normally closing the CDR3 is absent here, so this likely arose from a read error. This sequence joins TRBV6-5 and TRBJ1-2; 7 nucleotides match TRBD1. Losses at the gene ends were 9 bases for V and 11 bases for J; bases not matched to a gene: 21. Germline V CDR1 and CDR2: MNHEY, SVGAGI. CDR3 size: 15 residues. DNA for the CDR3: TGTGCCAGTACCCAGAAGTTGACAGGGACGGGTGGTTACACCTCC. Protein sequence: CASTQKLTGTGGYTS.

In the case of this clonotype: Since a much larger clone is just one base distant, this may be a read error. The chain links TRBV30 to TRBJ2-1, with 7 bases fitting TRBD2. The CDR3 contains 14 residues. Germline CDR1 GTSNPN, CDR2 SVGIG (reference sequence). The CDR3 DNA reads TGTGCCTGGGAAGCGGGGATCTCCTACAATGAGCGGTTCTTC. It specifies CAWEAGISYNERFF. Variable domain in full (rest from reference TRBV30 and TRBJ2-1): SQTIHQWPATLVQPVGSPLSLECTVEGTSNPNLYWYRQAAGRGLQLLFYSVGIGQISSEVPQNLSASRPQDRQFILSSKKLLLSDSGFYLCAWEAGISYNERFFGPGTRLTVL.

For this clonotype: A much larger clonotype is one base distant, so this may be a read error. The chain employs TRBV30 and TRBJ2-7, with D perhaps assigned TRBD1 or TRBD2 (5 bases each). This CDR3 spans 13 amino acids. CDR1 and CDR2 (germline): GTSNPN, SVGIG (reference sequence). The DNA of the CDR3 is TGTGCCTGGAGTGAAGGGGAGCCCTACAAGCAGTACTTC. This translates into CAWSEGEPYKQYF.

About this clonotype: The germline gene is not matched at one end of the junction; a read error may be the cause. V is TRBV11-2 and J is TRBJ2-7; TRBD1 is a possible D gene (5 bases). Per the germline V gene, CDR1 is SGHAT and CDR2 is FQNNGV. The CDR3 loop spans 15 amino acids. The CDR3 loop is CVSSLDTSKGNEQYF. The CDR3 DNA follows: TGTGTCAGCAGCTTAGATACCTCGAAGGGGAACGAGCAGTACTTC.

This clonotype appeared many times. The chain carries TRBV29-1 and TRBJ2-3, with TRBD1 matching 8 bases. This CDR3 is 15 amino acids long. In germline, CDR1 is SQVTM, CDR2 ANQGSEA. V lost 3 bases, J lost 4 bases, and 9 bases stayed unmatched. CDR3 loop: CSVEGTGPGADTQYF. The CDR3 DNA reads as TGCAGCGTTGAGGGGACAGGCCCGGGGGCAGATACGCAGTATTTT.

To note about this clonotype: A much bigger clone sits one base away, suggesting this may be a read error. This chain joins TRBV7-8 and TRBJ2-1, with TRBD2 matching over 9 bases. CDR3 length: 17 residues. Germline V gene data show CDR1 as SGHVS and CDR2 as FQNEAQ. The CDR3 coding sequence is TGTGCCAGCAACTTAGTAGGGGGACTAGCTTTATACAATGAGCAGTTCTTC. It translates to CASNLVGGLALYNEQFF.

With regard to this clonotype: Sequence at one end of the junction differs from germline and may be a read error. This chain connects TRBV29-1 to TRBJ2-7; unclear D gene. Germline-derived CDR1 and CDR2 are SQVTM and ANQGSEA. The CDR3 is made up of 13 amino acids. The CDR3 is CCVEDSATNEQYF. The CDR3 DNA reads TGCTGCGTTGAAGACTCGGCAACCAACGAGCAGTACTTC.

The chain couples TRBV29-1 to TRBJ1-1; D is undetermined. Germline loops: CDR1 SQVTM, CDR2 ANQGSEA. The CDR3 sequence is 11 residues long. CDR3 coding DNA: TGCAACGCCTGTTTTTACACTGAAGCTTTCTTT. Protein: CNACFYTEAFF.

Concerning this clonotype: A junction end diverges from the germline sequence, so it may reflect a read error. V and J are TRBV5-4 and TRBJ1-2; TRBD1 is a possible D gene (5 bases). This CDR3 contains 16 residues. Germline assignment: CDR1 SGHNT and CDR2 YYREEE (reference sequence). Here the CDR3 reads CAGQRSGRGAAYGYTF. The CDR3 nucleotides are TGTGCCGGCCAACGGAGTGGACGGGGCGCGGCCTATGGCTACACATTC.

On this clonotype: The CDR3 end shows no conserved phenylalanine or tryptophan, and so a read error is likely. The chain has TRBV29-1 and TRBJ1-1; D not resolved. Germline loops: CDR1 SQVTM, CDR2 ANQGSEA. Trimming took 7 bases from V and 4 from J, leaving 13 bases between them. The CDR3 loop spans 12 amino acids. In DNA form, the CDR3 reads TGCAGCGGCGGAGGTATGACCACTGAAGCTTTCTGT. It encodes CSGGGMTTEAFC.